This T cell receptor beta chain was captured by sequencing in a study of early T cells in non-severe SARS-CoV-2 infection. Background on the study: From unsorted whole blood, bulk RNA was sequenced, and the chains remained unpaired. Findings and caveats of the study: Reliance on VDJdb matching favored anti-spike CD8 responses; private and CD4 specificities were missed.

Trimming removed 7 bases from V and 2 bases from J, with 11 bases in between. From germline, CDR1 is SQVTM and CDR2 ANQGSEA. The CDR3 has 12 residues. Attachment of unique molecular identifiers was made to individual cDNA molecules. Via MiXCR, TCRdb re-called the 5' RACE reads, giving one row per CDR3 protein. The sample shows about 52,000 distinct CDR3 sequences, approximately 10% of them seen only once. In the case of this clonotype: Its specificity is unknown.

The J gene is TRBJ1-2, the V gene TRBV29-1; D not certain. This clonotype originated in an adult who was a healthcare worker with PCR-confirmed SARS-CoV-2 infection or an uninfected control (not recorded which). The specimen was whole blood. CDR3 DNA: TGCAGCGCCTTTACAGTCAACTATGGCTACACCTTC. Translated, it gives CSAFTVNYGYTF.